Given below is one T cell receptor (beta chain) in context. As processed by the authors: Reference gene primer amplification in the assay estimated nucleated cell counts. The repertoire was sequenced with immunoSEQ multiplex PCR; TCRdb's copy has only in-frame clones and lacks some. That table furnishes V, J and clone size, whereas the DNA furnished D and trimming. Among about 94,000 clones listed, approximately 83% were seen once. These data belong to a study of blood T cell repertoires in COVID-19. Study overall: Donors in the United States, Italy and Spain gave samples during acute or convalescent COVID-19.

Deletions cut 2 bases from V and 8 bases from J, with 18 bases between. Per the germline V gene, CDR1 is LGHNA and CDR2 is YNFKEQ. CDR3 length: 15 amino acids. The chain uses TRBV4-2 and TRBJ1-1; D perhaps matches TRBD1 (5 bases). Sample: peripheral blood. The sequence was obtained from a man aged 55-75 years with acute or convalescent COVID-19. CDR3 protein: CASSQYTGTPGEAFF. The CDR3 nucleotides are TGTGCCAGCAGCCAATATACTGGGACTCCCGGGGAAGCTTTCTTT.